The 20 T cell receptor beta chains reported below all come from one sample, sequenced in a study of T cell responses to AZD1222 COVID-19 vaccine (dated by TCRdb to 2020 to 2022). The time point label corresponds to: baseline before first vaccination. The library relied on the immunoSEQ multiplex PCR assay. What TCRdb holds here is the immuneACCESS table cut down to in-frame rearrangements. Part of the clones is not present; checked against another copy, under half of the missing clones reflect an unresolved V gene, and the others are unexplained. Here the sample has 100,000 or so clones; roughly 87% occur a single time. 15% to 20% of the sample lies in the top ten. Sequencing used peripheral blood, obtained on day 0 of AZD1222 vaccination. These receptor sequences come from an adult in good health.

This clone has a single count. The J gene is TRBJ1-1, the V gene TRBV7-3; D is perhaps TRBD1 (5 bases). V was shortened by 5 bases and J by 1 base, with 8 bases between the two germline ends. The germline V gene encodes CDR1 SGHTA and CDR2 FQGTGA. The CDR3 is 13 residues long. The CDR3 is CASSHDRNTEAFF. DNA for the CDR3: TGTGCCAGCAGCCACGACAGGAACACTGAAGCTTTCTTT.

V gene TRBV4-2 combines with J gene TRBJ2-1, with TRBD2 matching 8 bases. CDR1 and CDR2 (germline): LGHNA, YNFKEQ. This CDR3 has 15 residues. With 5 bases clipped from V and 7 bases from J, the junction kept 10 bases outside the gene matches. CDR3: CASSYSGVGINEQFF. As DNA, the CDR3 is TGTGCCAGCAGCTATAGCGGGGTGGGTATAAATGAGCAGTTCTTC.

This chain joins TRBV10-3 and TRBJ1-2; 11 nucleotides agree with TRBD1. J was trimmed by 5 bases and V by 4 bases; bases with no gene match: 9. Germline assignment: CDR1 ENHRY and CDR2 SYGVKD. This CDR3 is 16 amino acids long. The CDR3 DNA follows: TGTGCCATCAGTGGACAAGGACAGGGGGCGAGTTATGGCTACACCTTC. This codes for CAISGQGQGASYGYTF.

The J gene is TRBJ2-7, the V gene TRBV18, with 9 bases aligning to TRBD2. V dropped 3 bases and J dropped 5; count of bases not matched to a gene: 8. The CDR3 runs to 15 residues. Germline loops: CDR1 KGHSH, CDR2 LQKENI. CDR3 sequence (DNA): TGTGCCAGCTCACCCCGCAGCGGGAGGAAGGACGAGCAGTACTTC. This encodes CASSPRSGRKDEQYF.

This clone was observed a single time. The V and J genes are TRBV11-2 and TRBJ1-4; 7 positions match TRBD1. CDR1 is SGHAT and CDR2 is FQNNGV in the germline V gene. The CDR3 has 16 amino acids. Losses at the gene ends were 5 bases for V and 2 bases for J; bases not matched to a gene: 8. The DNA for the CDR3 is TGTGCCAGCAGCCTGCTCCCGACAGGGACTAATGAAAAACTGTTTTTT. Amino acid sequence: CASSLLPTGTNEKLFF.

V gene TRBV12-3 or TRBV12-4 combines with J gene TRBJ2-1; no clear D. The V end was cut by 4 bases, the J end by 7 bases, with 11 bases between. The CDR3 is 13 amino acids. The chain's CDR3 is CASSSRGRNEQFF. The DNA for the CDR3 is TGTGCCAGCAGTTCGAGAGGCCGGAATGAGCAGTTCTTC.

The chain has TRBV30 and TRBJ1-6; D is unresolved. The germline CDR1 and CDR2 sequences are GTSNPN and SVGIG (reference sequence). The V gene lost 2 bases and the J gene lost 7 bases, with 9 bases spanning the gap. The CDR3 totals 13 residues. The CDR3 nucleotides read TGTGCCTGGAGTATTAGAGAGAATTCACCCCTCCACTTT. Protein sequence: CAWSIRENSPLHF.

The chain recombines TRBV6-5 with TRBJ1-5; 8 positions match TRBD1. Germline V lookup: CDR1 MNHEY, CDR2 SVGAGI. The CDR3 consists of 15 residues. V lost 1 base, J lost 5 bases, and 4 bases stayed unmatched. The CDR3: CASSYYRGKDQPQHF. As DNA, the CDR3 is TGTGCCAGCAGTTACTACAGGGGGAAGGATCAGCCCCAGCATTTT.

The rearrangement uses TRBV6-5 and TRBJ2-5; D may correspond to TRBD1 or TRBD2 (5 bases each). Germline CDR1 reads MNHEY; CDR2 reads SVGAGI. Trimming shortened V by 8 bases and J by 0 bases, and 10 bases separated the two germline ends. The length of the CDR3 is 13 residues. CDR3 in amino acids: CASGTMYQETQYF. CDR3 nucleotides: TGTGCCAGCGGGACCATGTACCAAGAGACCCAGTACTTC.

For the CDR3, the DNA is TGTGCCTGGAGTGTATTAAGGGACAGTGAGCAGTTCTTC. This translates into CAWSVLRDSEQFF. The chain recombines TRBV30 with TRBJ2-1; 7 bases line up with TRBD1. The CDR3 runs to 13 residues. Germline V gene sequence: CDR1 GTSNPN, CDR2 SVGIG (reference sequence). Trimming cost V 0 bases and J 9 bases; bases outside gene matches: 5.

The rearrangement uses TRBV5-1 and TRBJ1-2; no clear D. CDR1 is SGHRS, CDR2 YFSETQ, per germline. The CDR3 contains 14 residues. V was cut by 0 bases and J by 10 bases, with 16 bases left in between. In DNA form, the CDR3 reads TGCGCCAGCAGCTTGGCCCCCGGGCCCACGGACTACACCTTC. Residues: CASSLAPGPTDYTF.

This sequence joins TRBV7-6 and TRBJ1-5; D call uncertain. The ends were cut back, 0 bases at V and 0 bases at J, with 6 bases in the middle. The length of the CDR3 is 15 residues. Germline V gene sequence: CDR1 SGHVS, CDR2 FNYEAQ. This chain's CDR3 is CASSLARSSNQPQHF. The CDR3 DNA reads TGTGCCAGCAGCTTAGCGCGCAGTAGCAATCAGCCCCAGCATTTT.

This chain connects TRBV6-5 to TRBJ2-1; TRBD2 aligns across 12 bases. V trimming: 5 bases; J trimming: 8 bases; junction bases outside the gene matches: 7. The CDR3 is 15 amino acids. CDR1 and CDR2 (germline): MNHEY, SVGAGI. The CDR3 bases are TGTGCCAGCAGTAGACTAGCGGGAGTGTTCTATGAGCAGTTCTTC. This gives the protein CASSRLAGVFYEQFF.

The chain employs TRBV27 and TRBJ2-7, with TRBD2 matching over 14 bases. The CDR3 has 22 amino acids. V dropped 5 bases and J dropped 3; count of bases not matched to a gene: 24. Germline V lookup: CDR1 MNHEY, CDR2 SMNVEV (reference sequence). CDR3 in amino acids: CASSPLRDRGLMTSGGGYEQYF. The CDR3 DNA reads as TGTGCCAGCAGTCCCCTCCGGGACAGGGGGCTGATGACTAGCGGGGGGGGCTACGAGCAGTACTTC.

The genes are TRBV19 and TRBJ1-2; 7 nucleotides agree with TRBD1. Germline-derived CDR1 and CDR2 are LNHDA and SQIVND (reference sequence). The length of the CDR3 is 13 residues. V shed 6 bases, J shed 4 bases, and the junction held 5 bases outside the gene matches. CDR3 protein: CASSSTGLYGYTF. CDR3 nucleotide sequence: TGTGCCAGTAGCTCGACAGGGCTCTATGGCTACACCTTC. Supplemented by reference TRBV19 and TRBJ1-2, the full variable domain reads DGGITQSPKYLFRKEGQNVTLSCEQNLNHDAMYWYRQDPGQGLRLIYYSQIVNDFQKGDIAEGYSVSREKKESFPLTVTSAQKNPTAFYLCASSSTGLYGYTFGSGTRLTVV.

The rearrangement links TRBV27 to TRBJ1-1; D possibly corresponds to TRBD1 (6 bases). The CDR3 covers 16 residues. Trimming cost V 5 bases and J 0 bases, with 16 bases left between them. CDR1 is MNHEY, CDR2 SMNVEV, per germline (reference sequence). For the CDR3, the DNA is TGTGCCAGCAGTCCCCTCCCGGACAGCATGAACACTGAAGCTTTCTTT. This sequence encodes CASSPLPDSMNTEAFF.

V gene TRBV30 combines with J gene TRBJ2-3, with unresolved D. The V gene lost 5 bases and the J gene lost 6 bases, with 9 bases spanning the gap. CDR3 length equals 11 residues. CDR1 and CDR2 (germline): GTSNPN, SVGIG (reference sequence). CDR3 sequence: CAWGKADTQYF. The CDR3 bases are TGTGCCTGGGGAAAAGCGGATACGCAGTATTTT.

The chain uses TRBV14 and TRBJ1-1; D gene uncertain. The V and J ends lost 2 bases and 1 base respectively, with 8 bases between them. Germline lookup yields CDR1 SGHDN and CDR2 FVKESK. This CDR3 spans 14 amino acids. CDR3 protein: CASSQLTANTEAFF. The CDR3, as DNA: TGTGCCAGCAGCCAATTAACAGCGAACACTGAAGCTTTCTTT.

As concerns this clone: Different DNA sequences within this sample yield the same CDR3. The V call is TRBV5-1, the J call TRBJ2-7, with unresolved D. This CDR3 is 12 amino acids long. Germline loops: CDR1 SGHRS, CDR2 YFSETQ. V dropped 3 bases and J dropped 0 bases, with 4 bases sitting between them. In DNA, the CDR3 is TGCGCCAGCAGCTCGGACTCCTACGAGCAGTACTTC. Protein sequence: CASSSDSYEQYF.

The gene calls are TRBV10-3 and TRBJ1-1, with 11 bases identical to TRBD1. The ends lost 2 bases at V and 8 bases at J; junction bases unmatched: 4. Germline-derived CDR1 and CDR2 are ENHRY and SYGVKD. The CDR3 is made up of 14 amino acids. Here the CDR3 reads CAISEGQGAREAFF. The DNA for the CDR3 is TGTGCCATCAGTGAGGGACAGGGGGCGCGGGAAGCTTTCTTT.